This TCR beta chain came from a study of cytomegalovirus exposure and HLA in healthy donors. The PCR used 60 Vbeta and 13 Jbeta primers. Assay: immunoSEQ multiplex PCR; the TCRdb copy retains only in-frame clones and omits some. The sample consists of 150,000 to 200,000 clones, roughly 79% of them appearing once. General study findings and limits: TCR beta chains numbering under 200 were designated cytomegalovirus-associated. Indistinguishable V segments, including TRBV6-2 and TRBV6-3, were excluded. A cluster of highly shared sequence variants was likely a sequencing artifact.

J gave up 1 base and V 0 bases, and 4 bases lay outside the gene matches. Germline-derived CDR1 and CDR2 are SGHRS and YFSETQ. The CDR3 runs 16 residues. Note on this clone: The target antigen is unknown.

The chain employs TRBV5-1 and TRBJ2-5; the match to TRBD2 covers 9 bases. The sample comprised PBMCs. The sequence was obtained from a middle-aged woman in good health and CMV-seronegative. CDR3 residues: CASSLALAGFQETQYF. In DNA form, the CDR3 reads TGCGCCAGCAGCTTGGCGCTAGCGGGATTCCAAGAGACCCAGTACTTC.